This TCR beta chain is from a study of T-cell reconstitution after alpha-beta-depleted transplantation in children. The study's findings and limits: Where alpha-beta T cells came from about two months after transplant was reportedly several hundred expanded graft clones. Fresh T-cell production supplied most of the T-cell counts and diversity seen one year after transplant. There were some patients whose high TCRbeta diversity at day 60 came from surviving recipient T cells and thymic progenitors.

Researchers prepared the TCRbeta library using unique molecular identifiers, the study reports. Each CDR3 protein gets one entry after TCRdb re-called the PCR reads with MiXCR. The table records fewer than 550,000 distinct CDR3 sequences, over 10% of them present only once. A word on this clonotype: Its antigen is not known.

With 5 bases clipped from V and 4 bases from J, the junction kept 3 bases outside the gene matches. This CDR3 comprises 13 residues. This chain joins TRBV12-3 or TRBV12-4 and TRBJ2-5; TRBD1 matches at 8 bases. The clonotype was recovered from a female patient younger than 10 who had a stem cell transplant for aplastic anemia, so the T cells may come from the graft donor. Sequencing was performed on PBMCs, mostly from graft donor cells, taken 180 days after TCRalphabeta/CD19-depleted stem cell transplant. The CDR3 DNA reads TGTGCCAGCAGTCGGACAGGGATAGAGACCCAGTACTTC. Translation: CASSRTGIETQYF.